This paragraph covers one T cell receptor (beta chain) sequence. Its antigen remains unidentified. These data originate in a study of cytomegalovirus exposure and HLA in healthy donors. The study's findings and limits: Per a later analysis, HLA-associated TCR beta chains showed more clonal expansion than other, equally common TCR beta chains.

The study ran its PCR with 60 Vbeta and 13 Jbeta primers. Generated by immunoSEQ multiplex PCR, the TCRdb table keeps only in-frame clones and is missing some. The sample includes around 30,000 clones, around nine tenths of them seen just once. J gave up 5 bases and V 0 bases, and 7 bases lay outside the gene matches. The CDR3 is made up of 15 amino acids. In germline, CDR1 is MNHEY, CDR2 SMNVEV (reference sequence). The sample comprised PBMCs. This chain uses TRBV27 with TRBJ2-7; 7 nucleotides align to TRBD2. The receptor comes from a boy aged 5-17 years in good health and CMV-seronegative. CDR3 sequence: CASSLSLRGSHEQYF. The DNA of the CDR3 is TGTGCCAGCAGTTTATCGTTGCGGGGGTCCCACGAGCAGTACTTC.